These T cell receptor beta chains were read from a single sample in a study of persistence of HIV-infected CD4 T cells. Their antigens are not known. Only in-frame clones appear in the TCRdb table, and some are missing; sequencing was by immunoSEQ multiplex PCR. The sample gives 15,000 to 20,000 clones, roughly two thirds of which show up once; roughly 8.4% is in the top ten. The sequencing here drew on CD4+ T cells sorted from PBMCs after approximately 19-hour stimulation, taken from a patient who received antiretroviral therapy. Receptor source: an adult woman with HIV who was CMV-seropositive. The CDR3 runs from the conserved cysteine through the conserved F or W. D genes are given only for firm matches. Where a row states a size, it is once, few, many or the class of an expanded clone; other rows omit it.

D	size	J	V	DNA	CDR3
NA	NA	TRBJ1-4	TRBV29-1	TGCAGCGTTGAAGATCGAACGGGGGGAGGTGAAAAACTGTTTTTT	CSVEDRTGGGEKLFF
NA	NA	TRBJ1-5	TRBV6-6	TGTGCCAGCAGTTACGGAGATCAGCCCCAGCATTTT	CASSYGDQPQHF
NA	NA	TRBJ2-6	TRBV9	TGTGCCAGCAGCGCAGGGACACTCGGGGCCAACGTCCTGACTTTC	CASSAGTLGANVLTF
NA	NA	TRBJ2-2	TRBV30	TGTGCCTGGAGTTTGTCGACCCCGGGCACCGGGGAGCTGTTTTTT	CAWSLSTPGTGELFF
NA	NA	TRBJ2-1	TRBV5-1	TGCGCCAGCAGCTTGGATGTTATAGGGGCCCCAAGTAATGAGCAGTTCTTC	CASSLDVIGAPSNEQFF
TRBD2	NA	TRBJ2-3	TRBV6-2/TRBV6-3	TGTGCCAGCAGTGCCCTCCCACTAGCGGGGAAAGATACGCAGTATTTT	CASSALPLAGKDTQYF
NA	NA	TRBJ1-2	TRBV14	TGTGCCAGCAGCCATCCTGAGGGTAGCTACACCTTC	CASSHPEGSYTF
NA	NA	TRBJ2-3	TRBV5-8	TGTGCCAGCAGCTTGTTGCAAACACGGGGTACGCAGTATTTT	CASSLLQTRGTQYF
NA	few	TRBJ1-5	TRBV18	TGTGCCAGCTCACCACAAATGACAGGCAATCAGCCCCAGCATTTT	CASSPQMTGNQPQHF
TRBD1	NA	TRBJ1-2	TRBV5-1	TGCGCCAGCAGCTTGGGACGACAGGGGGCGTCCGGCTACACCTTC	CASSLGRQGASGYTF
NA	NA	TRBJ1-1	TRBV5-8	TGTGCCAGCAGCTTGGAGTCACTTCAGAACACTGAAGCTTTCTTT	CASSLESLQNTEAFF
NA	NA	TRBJ2-5	TRBV9	TGTGCCAGCTCAGAGGGGGCGGGGAGGGAGACCCAGTACTTC	CASSEGAGRETQYF
NA	NA	TRBJ2-3	TRBV7-2	TGTGCCAGCAGCTTATTCGGGAGCACAGATACGCAGTATTTT	CASSLFGSTDTQYF
TRBD1	medium-sized	TRBJ2-3	TRBV24-1	TGTGCCACCAGTGATCCGGACAGGAAAACAGATACGCAGTATTTT	CATSDPDRKTDTQYF
NA	NA	TRBJ1-2	TRBV2	TGTGCCAGCAGCCAGACAGCCGGTGGCTACACCTTC	CASSQTAGGYTF
TRBD1	NA	TRBJ2-1	TRBV13	TGTGCCAGCAGCCGTTTTGACAGGGCCTACAATGAGCAGTTCTTC	CASSRFDRAYNEQFF
NA	NA	TRBJ2-5	TRBV7-2	TGTGCCAGCAGCTCGTGGGCGTCGGAGACCCAGTACTTC	CASSSWASETQYF
NA	NA	TRBJ1-3	TRBV5-1	TGCGCCAGCAGCCCCTTCCTTGGGGACTCTGGAAACACCATATATTTT	CASSPFLGDSGNTIYF
NA	few	TRBJ1-6	TRBV3-1/TRBV3-2	TGTGCCAGCAGCCAAAAAGATAATTCACCCCTCCACTTT	CASSQKDNSPLHF
NA	few	TRBJ1-2	TRBV5-1	TGCGCCAGCAGCCCTGAAGGGCGGGGGGGTAACTATGGCTACACCTTC	CASSPEGRGGNYGYTF
TRBD2	NA	TRBJ2-5	TRBV6-2/TRBV6-3	TGTGCCAGCAGCGTCCTTGGACTAGCGAACCAAGAGACCCAGTACTTC	CASSVLGLANQETQYF
NA	NA	TRBJ1-2	TRBV27	TGTGCCAGCAGTTCCCGACAGGAATATGGCTACACCTTC	CASSSRQEYGYTF
NA	NA	TRBJ1-1	TRBV12-3/TRBV12-4	TGTGCCAGCAGTTTAGTCAGGGACACTGAAGCTTTCTTT	CASSLVRDTEAFF
TRBD2	NA	TRBJ2-3	TRBV28	TGTGCCAGCAGTTTATCCCCCGGACTAGGCTCAAACACAGATACGCAGTATTTT	CASSLSPGLGSNTDTQYF
NA	NA	TRBJ1-1	TRBV7-9	TGTGCCAGCAGCTTAGGGGAATTTAACACTGAAGCTTTCTTT	CASSLGEFNTEAFF
TRBD1	few	TRBJ1-2	TRBV7-8	TGTGCCAGCAGCCCGTCGGACAGGGCTTATGGCTACACCTTC	CASSPSDRAYGYTF
TRBD2	NA	TRBJ2-1	TRBV5-5	TGTGCCAGCAGCTCGTATAGCGGGGAAGCCTACAATGAGCAGTTCTTC	CASSSYSGEAYNEQFF
TRBD1	NA	TRBJ2-4	TRBV10-3	TGTGCCATTGGGACAGGCCAAGCCAAAAACATTCAGTACTTC	CAIGTGQAKNIQYF
TRBD1	NA	TRBJ1-2	TRBV30	TGTGCCTGGAGTGCGCCGGGACAGGGGGGCTATGGCTACACCTTC	CAWSAPGQGGYGYTF
TRBD2	NA	TRBJ2-1	TRBV29-1	TGCAGCGTTGGTATAGCGGGGGGCAACAATGAGCAGTTCTTC	CSVGIAGGNNEQFF
NA	NA	TRBJ1-2	TRBV19	TGTGCCAGTATCAAAGGTGACCCAACGCCAGTGGGAGGTGGCTACACCTTC	CASIKGDPTPVGGGYTF
NA	NA	TRBJ1-3	TRBV29-1	TGCAGCGTTGAGTCAGGCTTCTCTGGAAACACCATATATTTT	CSVESGFSGNTIYF
TRBD1	NA	TRBJ1-5	TRBV6-5	TGTGCCAGCAGAACTTCCGGGACAGATCAGCCCCAGCATTTT	CASRTSGTDQPQHF
NA	few	TRBJ1-2	TRBV18	TGTGCCAGCTCCCAGACAGAAACCTCTAACTATGGCTACACCTTC	CASSQTETSNYGYTF
TRBD1	NA	TRBJ1-1	TRBV29-1	TGCAGCCTGGACAGGAGGGGGACTGAAGCTTTCTTT	CSLDRRGTEAFF
NA	NA	TRBJ1-4	TRBV2	TGTGCCAGCAGTTGGGGCAGGAATGATGAAAAACTGTTTTTT	CASSWGRNDEKLFF
TRBD1	NA	TRBJ1-2	TRBV30	TGTGCCTGGAGTGTGGGACAGCTGAACCCACGCCTCTATGGCTACACCTTC	CAWSVGQLNPRLYGYTF
NA	NA	TRBJ2-7	TRBV21-1	TGTGCCAGCAGCAAGCACCCTGGACAGGATCCCTACGAGCAGTACTTC	CASSKHPGQDPYEQYF
NA	NA	TRBJ2-7	TRBV19	TGTGCCAGTAGTACCTCCCAGGGAGAGCAGTACTTC	CASSTSQGEQYF
TRBD2	few	TRBJ2-1	TRBV5-1	TGCGCCAGCGTGGCTAGCGGGGGGTCCATCAACAATGAGCAGTTCTTC	CASVASGGSINNEQFF
TRBD2	NA	TRBJ2-3	TRBV6-2/TRBV6-3	TGTGCCAGCAGTGGACCTCTAGCGGGGTTCACAGATACGCAGTATTTT	CASSGPLAGFTDTQYF
NA	NA	TRBJ1-1	TRBV19	TGTGCCAGTAGTATTTTGGGGGTCGGCACTGAAGCTTTCTTT	CASSILGVGTEAFF
NA	NA	TRBJ2-5	TRBV4-1	TGCGCCAGCAGCCAAGACGGGGTGCGGGAGACCCAGTACTTC	CASSQDGVRETQYF